This entry lists 2 T cell receptor beta chains sequenced from one sample in a study of radiation and T cells in renal cell carcinoma. The time point is: blood 2 weeks post-SBRT. This sample's treatment: 15 Gy SBRT to primary tumor, nephrectomy 4 weeks later. Method: immunoSEQ multiplex PCR; TCRdb's copy keeps in-frame clones and lacks some. The data show 150,000 to 160,000 clones, with approximately 86% seen just once and under 15% held by the top ten. This specimen consisted of blood, obtained from a patient whose treatment included radiotherapy and nephrectomy. The source is a woman between 45 and 60 years old with renal cell carcinoma.

The rearrangement links TRBV18 to TRBJ1-4; 11 nucleotides align to TRBD1. The germline CDR1 and CDR2 sequences are KGHSH and LQKENI. The length of the CDR3 is 15 residues. J lost 8 bases, V lost 2 bases, and 4 bases had no gene match. In nucleotides, the CDR3 is TGTGCCAGCTCACCAGGGACAGGGGGATACGAAAAACTGTTTTTT. It specifies CASSPGTGGYEKLFF.

The gene calls are TRBV12-5 and TRBJ2-7; TRBD2 matches 7 bases. The CDR3 sequence is 15 residues long. CDR1 LGHNT and CDR2 FRNRAP come from the germline V gene. The trim removed 7 bases at V and 5 bases at J, leaving 14 bases unmatched. The CDR3 protein is CASAPKAGIGHEQYF. CDR3 in DNA: TGTGCTAGTGCCCCTAAAGCGGGAATAGGCCACGAGCAGTACTTC. Full variable domain (rest looked up from reference TRBV12-5 and TRBJ2-7): DARVTQTPRHKVTEMGQEVTMRCQPILGHNTVFWYRQTMMQGLELLAYFRNRAPLDDSGMPKDRFSAEMPDATLATLKIQPSEPRDSAVYFCASAPKAGIGHEQYFGPGTRLTVT.